This TCR beta chain was sequenced in a study of beta chain features in type 1 diabetes. Study observations and caveats: cDNA-based reads could over-represent cells with high TCR expression. TCRB CDR3s from Type 1 diabetes patients were moderately but significantly shorter in all four CD4+ subsets.

The table lists this clone with a few counts. Its cognate antigen is unknown. TCRB transcripts that were expressed got sequenced, as all of the isolated RNA had been reverse transcribed. The assay was immunoSEQ multiplex PCR, and TCRdb's table has in-frame clones only and misses some. The sample shows hundreds of thousands of clones, over 12% of them seen only once. CDR3 length: 15 residues. The germline CDR1 and CDR2 sequences are SNHLY and FYNNEI. V shed 5 bases and J shed 0 bases, with 11 bases lying between them. Specimen: naive CD4+ T cells from blood. V is TRBV2 and J is TRBJ2-1; D is unresolved. The sequence came from a man in his late teens or twenties with type 1 diabetes. CDR3 nucleotides: TGTGCCAGCAGTTTGACACCGAGCTCCTACAATGAGCAGTTCTTC. It is translated as CASSLTPSSYNEQFF.